These 20 T cell receptor beta chains came from one sample sequenced in a study of blood T cells in healthy people across ages. It was with a sample-barcoded 5' primer and a J-beta primer mix that a second PCR of about 7 to 12 cycles was run. From the 5' RACE reads, TCRdb called clonotypes with MiXCR, one entry per CDR3 protein. The sample records 1,800,000 or so distinct CDR3 sequences, about two fifths being singletons. The sequenced material came from blood. The receptors come from a human donor in good health.

The gene calls are TRBV20-1 and TRBJ1-1, with 9 bases fitting TRBD1. The CDR3 runs 13 residues. Germline loops: CDR1 DFQATT, CDR2 SNEGSKA (reference sequence). The trim removed 4 bases at V and 3 bases at J, leaving 3 bases unmatched. The CDR3 loop is CSANTGGYTEAFF. The CDR3 bases are TGCAGTGCTAACACAGGGGGCTACACTGAAGCTTTCTTT.

The chain links TRBV15 to TRBJ2-7, with 10 positions matching TRBD1. CDR1 is LNHNV and CDR2 is YYDKDF in the germline V gene (reference sequence). The CDR3 sequence is 15 residues long. V was clipped by 5 bases and J by 12 bases; unmatched bases: 16. CDR3 in DNA: TGTGCCACCAGCCGAGGGCAGGGACAGGGGTTAAAGGTGTACTTC. Translation: CATSRGQGQGLKVYF. The full variable domain, completed using reference TRBV15 and TRBJ2-7, is DAMVIQNPRYQVTQFGKPVTLSCSQTLNHNVMYWYQQKSSQAPKLLFHYYDKDFNNEADTPDNFQSRRPNTSFCFLDIRSPGLGDTAMYLCATSRGQGQGLKVYFGPGTRLTVT.

CDR3 in DNA: TGTGCCAGCAGCGCCCCGACAGAACCTTATGGCTACACCTTC. The encoded protein is CASSAPTEPYGYTF. This sequence joins TRBV5-4 and TRBJ1-2; D perhaps matches TRBD1 (5 bases). V was trimmed by 4 bases and J by 5 bases, leaving 15 bases between them. Germline V gives CDR1 SGHNT, CDR2 YYREEE (reference sequence). The length of the CDR3 is 14 residues. Full variable domain (rest looked up from reference TRBV5-4 and TRBJ1-2): ETGVTQSPTHLIKTRGQQVTLRCSSQSGHNTVSWYQQALGQGPQFIFQYYREEENGRGNFPPRFSGLQFPNYSSELNVNALELDDSALYLCASSAPTEPYGYTFGSGTRLTVV.

The chain employs TRBV4-3 and TRBJ1-2, with D unresolved. CDR1 LGHNA and CDR2 YSLEER come from the germline V gene. Trimming removed 7 bases at V and 6 bases at J, with 18 bases between. The CDR3 runs 14 residues. The CDR3 coding sequence is TGCGCCAGCACCCCGGGCGAGGGAGTGGATGGCTACACCTTC. This encodes CASTPGEGVDGYTF.

V usage is TRBV4-3 and J usage is TRBJ2-6; the D is unclear. Deletions cut 0 bases from V and 5 bases from J, with 11 bases between. Germline CDR1 reads LGHNA; CDR2 reads YSLEER. The CDR3 length is 16 residues. DNA of the CDR3: TGCGCCAGCAGCCAAGATAGGTCTGGCTGGGCCAACGTCCTGACTTTC. Amino acid sequence: CASSQDRSGWANVLTF.

The chain combines TRBV29-1 with TRBJ2-1; possible D gene TRBD2, 5 bases. V was trimmed by 8 bases and J by 3 bases, leaving 17 bases between them. The CDR3 sequence is 14 residues long. In germline, CDR1 is SQVTM, CDR2 ANQGSEA. The CDR3 is CSSHGLVGYNEQFF. The CDR3 nucleotides read TGCAGCTCTCATGGACTTGTGGGCTACAATGAGCAGTTCTTC.

The CDR3 reads CASSVGEGGTDTQYF. The DNA for the CDR3 is TGTGCCAGCAGCGTAGGTGAGGGAGGCACAGATACGCAGTATTTT. V and J are TRBV9 and TRBJ2-3; D perhaps matches TRBD2 (5 bases). CDR1 and CDR2 (germline): SGDLS, YYNGEE. The CDR3 runs 15 residues. V was clipped by 0 bases and J by 1 base, with 9 bases between them.

The sample holds one count of this clonotype. The genes are TRBV7-2 and TRBJ1-1; the D is unclear. Germline V gene sequence: CDR1 SGHTA, CDR2 FQGNSA. CDR3 length equals 13 residues. V was cut by 3 bases and J by 8 bases, with 13 bases left in between. The CDR3 nucleotides read TGTGCCAGCAGCTTGTGGATCTCCGCCGAAGCTTTCTTT. It yields the protein CASSLWISAEAFF.

This clonotype was found a few times. The chain has TRBV7-3 and TRBJ2-1; 9 nucleotides align to TRBD2. This CDR3 has 16 amino acids. V trimming: 0 bases; J trimming: 4 bases; junction bases outside the gene matches: 4. Germline assignment: CDR1 SGHTA and CDR2 FQGTGA. The CDR3, as DNA: TGTGCCAGCAGCTTAACTTTAGCGGGGGTGTACAATGAGCAGTTCTTC. The encoded protein is CASSLTLAGVYNEQFF.

This chain links TRBV5-1 with TRBJ2-3; perhaps TRBD2 as D (6 bases). CDR1 and CDR2 (germline): SGHRS, YFSETQ. V was trimmed by 4 bases and J by 6 bases, leaving 18 bases between them. CDR3 length: 15 residues. This CDR3 is CASSPVAARSDTQYF. CDR3 DNA sequence: TGCGCCAGCAGCCCGGTAGCGGCCAGATCGGATACGCAGTATTTT.

This clonotype was counted between two and nine times. J is TRBJ2-5 and V is TRBV5-1; tentatively, D is TRBD1 (6 bases). The V and J ends lost 7 bases and 2 bases respectively, with 15 bases between them. There are 14 residues in the CDR3. CDR1 is SGHRS, CDR2 YFSETQ, per germline. CDR3: CASRWTVPQETQYF. The CDR3 region has the DNA TGCGCCAGCCGTTGGACAGTTCCTCAAGAGACCCAGTACTTC.

The rearrangement joins TRBV29-1 to TRBJ2-1, with 8 bases identical to TRBD1. The V and J ends lost 0 bases and 2 bases, in that order; junction bases with no gene match: 6. From germline, CDR1 is SQVTM and CDR2 ANQGSEA. The CDR3 has 16 amino acids. CDR3 sequence: CSVEDLGQVTYNEQFF. The CDR3 bases are TGCAGCGTTGAAGATTTGGGACAGGTAACCTACAATGAGCAGTTCTTC.

The rearrangement uses TRBV5-1 and TRBJ2-5; TRBD1 might be the D (6 bases). The CDR3 consists of 15 residues. Germline lookup yields CDR1 SGHRS and CDR2 YFSETQ. Deletions cut 4 bases from V and 0 bases from J, with 13 bases between. CDR3 sequence: CASSATGKYQETQYF. In DNA form, the CDR3 reads TGCGCCAGCAGCGCCACAGGGAAGTACCAAGAGACCCAGTACTTC.

This clonotype showed up just a few times. The chain is built from TRBV9 and TRBJ2-1; TRBD1 agrees at 7 bases. The germline V gene encodes CDR1 SGDLS and CDR2 YYNGEE. This CDR3 is built from 15 residues. Unmatched junction bases numbered 5, after V lost 3 bases and J lost 2 bases. The chain's CDR3 is CASSASGQPYNEQFF. Written as DNA, the CDR3 is TGTGCCAGCAGCGCCTCGGGACAGCCCTACAATGAGCAGTTCTTC. The full variable domain, with the rest looked up from reference TRBV9 and TRBJ2-1, is DSGVTQTPKHLITATGQRVTLRCSPRSGDLSVYWYQQSLDQGLQFLIQYYNGEERAKGNILERFSAQQFPDLHSELNLSSLELGDSALYFCASSASGQPYNEQFFGPGTRLTVL.

J is TRBJ1-6 and V is TRBV20-1; D remains unclear. This CDR3 region has 14 residues. Looked up from germline, CDR1 is DFQATT and CDR2 is SNEGSKA (reference sequence). Trimming took off 3 bases at V and 2 bases at J, with 8 bases between the two ends. CDR3 DNA sequence: TGCAGTGCTAGCGTGGAGGCCTATAATTCACCCCTCCACTTT. Translated, it gives CSASVEAYNSPLHF.

Comments on this clonotype: The junction departs from germline at one end; a sequencing error may be responsible. The rearrangement joins TRBV28 to TRBJ1-1, with D tentatively TRBD1 (5 bases). CDR3 size: 14 residues. Germline CDR1 MDHEN, CDR2 SYDVKM. The CDR3 DNA reads as TGTGTCAGCCAGGAGGTCGGGGGGACCACTGAAGCTTTCTTT. It translates to CVSQEVGGTTEAFF.

This clonotype was seen a handful of times. The gene calls are TRBV25-1 and TRBJ2-4; no reliable D call. The last part of the DNA fits TRBJ2-7 better; the J call may be wrong. Germline V gives CDR1 MGHDK, CDR2 SYGVNS. The CDR3 is 16 amino acids. This CDR3 is CASSDYFMTPRDEQYF. CDR3 DNA sequence: TGTGCCAGCAGTGACTATTTTATGACTCCACGAGACGAGCAGTACTTC.

Written as DNA, the CDR3 is TGCGCCAGCAGCTTCGGTCCGGGTGGTAATCGGAATGAGCAGTTCTTC. This sequence encodes CASSFGPGGNRNEQFF. The chain has TRBV5-1 and TRBJ2-1; no reliable D call. This CDR3 has 16 residues. V was pared by 2 bases and J by 7 bases, with 19 bases between. Looked up from germline, CDR1 is SGHRS and CDR2 is YFSETQ.

This clonotype was seen only a few times. The V gene is TRBV7-6, the J gene TRBJ2-1; D unresolved. V dropped 11 bases and J dropped 7 bases, with 21 bases sitting between them. CDR1 and CDR2 from the germline V gene are SGHVS and FNYEAQ. This CDR3 is built from 14 residues. The CDR3 sequence: CASRRQRVENEQFF. CDR3 nucleotides: TGTGCCTCCAGAAGGCAAAGGGTTGAGAATGAGCAGTTCTTC.

The chain carries TRBV29-1 and TRBJ2-5; D may be TRBD2 (5 bases). The CDR3 sequence is 15 residues long. CDR1 SQVTM and CDR2 ANQGSEA come from the germline V gene. V was pared by 6 bases and J by 1 base, with 18 bases between. Here the CDR3 reads CSVSLEGAIQETQYF. The CDR3 region has the DNA TGCAGCGTCTCTCTAGAGGGTGCGATCCAAGAGACCCAGTACTTC.